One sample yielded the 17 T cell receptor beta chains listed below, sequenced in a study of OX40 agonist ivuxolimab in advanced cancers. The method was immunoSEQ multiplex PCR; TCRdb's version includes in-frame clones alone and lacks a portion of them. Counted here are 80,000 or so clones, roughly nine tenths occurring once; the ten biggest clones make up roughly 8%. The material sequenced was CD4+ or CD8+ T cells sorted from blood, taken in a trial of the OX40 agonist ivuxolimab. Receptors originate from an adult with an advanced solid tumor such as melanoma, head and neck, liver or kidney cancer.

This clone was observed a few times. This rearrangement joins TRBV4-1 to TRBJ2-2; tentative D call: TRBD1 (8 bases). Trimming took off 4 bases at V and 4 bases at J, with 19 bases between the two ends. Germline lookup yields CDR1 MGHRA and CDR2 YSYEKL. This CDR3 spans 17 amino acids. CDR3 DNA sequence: TGCGCCAGCAGCCGGGAGGGGCAGGGGGCAGGCACCGGGGAGCTGTTTTTT. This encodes CASSREGQGAGTGELFF.

DNA for the CDR3: TGTGCCAGCAGCTTAGACCCGCCGGGGCAACTAAGACAGCCCCAGCATTTT. It specifies CASSLDPPGQLRQPQHF. The chain combines TRBV7-9 with TRBJ1-5; D possibly corresponds to TRBD1 (5 bases). Germline values: CDR1 SEHNR, CDR2 FQNEAQ (reference sequence). This CDR3 is built from 17 residues. V was cut by 1 base and J by 7 bases, with 20 bases left in between.

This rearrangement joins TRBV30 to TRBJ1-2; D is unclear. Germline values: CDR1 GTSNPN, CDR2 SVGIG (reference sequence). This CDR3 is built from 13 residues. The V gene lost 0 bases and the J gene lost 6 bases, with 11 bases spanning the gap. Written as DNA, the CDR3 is TGTGCCTGGAGTGTCCGCGGTGGGGATGGCTACACCTTC. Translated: CAWSVRGGDGYTF.

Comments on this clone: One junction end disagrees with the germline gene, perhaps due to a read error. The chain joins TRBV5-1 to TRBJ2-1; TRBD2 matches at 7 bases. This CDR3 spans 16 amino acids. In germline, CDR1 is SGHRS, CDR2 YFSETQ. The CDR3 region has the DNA TGCGCCAGCAGATTGGCCTCTAGCGGAGTATACAATGAGCAGTTCTTC. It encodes CASRLASSGVYNEQFF.

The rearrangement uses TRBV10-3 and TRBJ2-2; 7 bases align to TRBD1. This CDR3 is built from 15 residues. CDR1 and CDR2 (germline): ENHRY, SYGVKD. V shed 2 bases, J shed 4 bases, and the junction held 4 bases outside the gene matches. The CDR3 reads CAISERDSLTGELFF. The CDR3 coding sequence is TGTGCCATCAGTGAGAGGGACAGTCTCACCGGGGAGCTGTTTTTT.

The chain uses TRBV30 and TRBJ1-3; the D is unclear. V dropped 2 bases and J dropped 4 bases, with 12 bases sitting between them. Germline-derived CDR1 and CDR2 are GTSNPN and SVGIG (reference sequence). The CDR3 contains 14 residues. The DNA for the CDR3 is TGTGCCTGGAGTACCTGGCGGAACGGAAACACCATATATTTT. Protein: CAWSTWRNGNTIYF.

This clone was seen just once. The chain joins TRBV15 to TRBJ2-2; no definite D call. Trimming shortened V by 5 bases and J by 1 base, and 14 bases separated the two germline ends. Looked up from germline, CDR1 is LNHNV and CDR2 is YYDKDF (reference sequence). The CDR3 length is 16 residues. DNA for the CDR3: TGTGCCACCAGCTCCCCAGCGACAAAGAACACCGGGGAGCTGTTTTTT. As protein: CATSSPATKNTGELFF.

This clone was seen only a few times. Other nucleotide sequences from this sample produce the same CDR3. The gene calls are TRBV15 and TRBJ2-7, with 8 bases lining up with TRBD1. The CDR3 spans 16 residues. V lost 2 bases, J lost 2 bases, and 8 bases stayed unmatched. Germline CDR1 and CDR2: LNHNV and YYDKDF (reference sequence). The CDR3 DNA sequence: TGTGCCACCAGCAGAAGCTCCGGGACAGGTGCCTACGAGCAGTACTTC. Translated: CATSRSSGTGAYEQYF. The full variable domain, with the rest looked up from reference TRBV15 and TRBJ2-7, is DAMVIQNPRYQVTQFGKPVTLSCSQTLNHNVMYWYQQKSSQAPKLLFHYYDKDFNNEADTPDNFQSRRPNTSFCFLDIRSPGLGDTAMYLCATSRSSGTGAYEQYFGPGTRLTVT.

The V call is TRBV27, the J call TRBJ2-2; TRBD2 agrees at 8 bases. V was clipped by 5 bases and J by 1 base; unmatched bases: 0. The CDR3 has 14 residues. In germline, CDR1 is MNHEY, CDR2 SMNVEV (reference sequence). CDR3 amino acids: CASSGTRNTGELFF. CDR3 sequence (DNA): TGTGCCAGCAGTGGGACTAGGAACACCGGGGAGCTGTTTTTT.

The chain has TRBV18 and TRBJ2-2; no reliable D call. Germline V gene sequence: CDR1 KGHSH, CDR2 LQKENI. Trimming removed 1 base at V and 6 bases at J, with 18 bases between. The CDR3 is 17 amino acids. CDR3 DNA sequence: TGTGCCAGCTCACCACTGTTGGTTCAGGTGGACCCCGGGGAGCTGTTTTTT. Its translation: CASSPLLVQVDPGELFF.

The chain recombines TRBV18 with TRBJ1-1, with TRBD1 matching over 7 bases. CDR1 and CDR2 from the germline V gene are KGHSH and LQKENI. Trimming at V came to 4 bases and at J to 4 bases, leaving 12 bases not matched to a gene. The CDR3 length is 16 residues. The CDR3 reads CASSRDSPSAGTEAFF. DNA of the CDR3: TGTGCCAGCTCACGGGACAGTCCGTCCGCGGGCACTGAAGCTTTCTTT.

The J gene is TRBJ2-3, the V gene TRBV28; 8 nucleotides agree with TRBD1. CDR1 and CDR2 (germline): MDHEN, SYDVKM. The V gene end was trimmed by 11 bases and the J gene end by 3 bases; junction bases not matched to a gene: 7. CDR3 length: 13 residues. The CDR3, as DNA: TGTGCCGCCCAGGGGGCGCTGACAGATACGCAGTATTTT. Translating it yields CAAQGALTDTQYF. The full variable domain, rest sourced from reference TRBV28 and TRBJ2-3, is DVKVTQSSRYLVKRTGEKVFLECVQDMDHENMFWYRQDPGLGLRLIYFSYDVKMKEKGDIPEGYSVSREKKERFSLILESASTNQTSMYLCAAQGALTDTQYFGPGTRLTVL.

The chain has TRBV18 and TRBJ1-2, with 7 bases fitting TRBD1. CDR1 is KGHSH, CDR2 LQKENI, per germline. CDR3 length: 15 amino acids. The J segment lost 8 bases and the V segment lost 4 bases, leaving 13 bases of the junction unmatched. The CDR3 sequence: CASSLTRQGILGYTF. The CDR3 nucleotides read TGTGCCAGCTCACTTACCCGACAGGGCATTCTGGGCTACACCTTC.

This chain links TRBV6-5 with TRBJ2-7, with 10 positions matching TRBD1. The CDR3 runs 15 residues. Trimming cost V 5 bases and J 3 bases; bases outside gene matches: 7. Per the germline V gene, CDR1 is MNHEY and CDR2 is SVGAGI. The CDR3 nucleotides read TGTGCCAGCAGTCGACAGGGGGCTTCACACTACGAGCAGTACTTC. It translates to CASSRQGASHYEQYF.

As DNA, the CDR3 is TGCGCCAGCAGCTTGTACGGGACCCAGTTTGACGCCAACGTCCTGACTTTC. It translates to CASSLYGTQFDANVLTF. The rearrangement joins TRBV5-1 to TRBJ2-6, with D perhaps given as TRBD1 or TRBD2 (5 bases each). CDR3 size: 17 residues. Germline assignment: CDR1 SGHRS and CDR2 YFSETQ. V dropped 1 base and J dropped 7 bases, with 18 bases sitting between them.

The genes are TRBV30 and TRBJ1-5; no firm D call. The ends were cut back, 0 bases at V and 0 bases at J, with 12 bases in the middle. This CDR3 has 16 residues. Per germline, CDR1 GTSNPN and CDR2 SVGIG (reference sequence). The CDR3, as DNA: TGTGCCTGGAGTGTTACTACGGGTTATAGCAATCAGCCCCAGCATTTT. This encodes CAWSVTTGYSNQPQHF.

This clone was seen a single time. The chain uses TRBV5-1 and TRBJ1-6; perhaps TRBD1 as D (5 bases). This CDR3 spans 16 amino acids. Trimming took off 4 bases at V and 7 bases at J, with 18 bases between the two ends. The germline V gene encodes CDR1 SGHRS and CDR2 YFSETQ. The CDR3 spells CASSGSGTVRNSPLHF. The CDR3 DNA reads TGCGCCAGCAGCGGGTCCGGGACTGTCCGGAATTCACCCCTCCACTTT.